This T cell receptor (beta chain) was retrieved from a study of blood T cell repertoires in COVID-19. At the level of the study: Acute and convalescent COVID-19 specimens originated in the United States, Italy and Spain. T cells, B-cell-depleted T cells, or PBMCs supplied cDNA or gDNA.

J gave up 4 bases and V 5 bases, and 10 bases lay outside the gene matches. CDR1 is SNHLY, CDR2 FYNNEI, per germline. The CDR3 runs 15 residues. Authors' data handling: Nucleated cell counts were estimated from reference gene primer amplification. Profiled with immunoSEQ multiplex PCR; TCRdb holds only in-frame clones, not every one. That table is the source of V, J and clone size, and D and trimming were worked out from the DNA. Altogether a few hundred thousand clones are present, around 80% being singletons, with the ten largest covering 7.2%. The genes are TRBV2 and TRBJ1-2, with 7 bases identical to TRBD1. Specimen: peripheral blood. The sequence derives from a woman in her 70s with acute or convalescent COVID-19. CDR3 nucleotides: TGTGCCAGCAGTATAGGGGCGGGGACAGTCTATGGCTACACCTTC. This gives the protein CASSIGAGTVYGYTF.